Presented here are 28 T cell receptor beta chains from one specimen sequenced in a study of T cells in Graves' hyperthyroidism and ophthalmopathy. The TCR beta CDR3 regions underwent amplification using RNA transcripts as the source. With the HTBI primer set, the TCR CDR3 went through a first round of RT-PCR. MiXCR was run by TCRdb on the multiplex PCR reads, yielding one entry per CDR3 protein. The sample lists about 540,000 distinct CDR3 sequences, just over 45% seen once, with more than 7.5% in the top ten. The sequenced sample was peripheral blood or thyroid tissue (not recorded which). The receptors originated from a young woman with Graves' hyperthyroidism.

In this sample, this clonotype turned up a few times. The gene calls are TRBV18 and TRBJ1-5, with D possibly being TRBD1 (5 bases). CDR1 is KGHSH, CDR2 LQKENI, per germline. This CDR3 comprises 13 residues. Trimming removed 9 bases at V and 2 bases at J, with 11 bases between. DNA for the CDR3: TGTGCCAGTAGGGGCGCAGGCAATCAGCCCCAGCATTTT. This translates into CASRGAGNQPQHF.

Comments on this clonotype: A much bigger clone sits one base away, suggesting this may be a read error. This rearrangement joins TRBV5-4 to TRBJ2-7; tentatively, D is TRBD1 or TRBD2 (5 bases each). CDR3 length equals 15 residues. V lost 1 base, J lost 3 bases, and 14 bases lay in between. Germline CDR1 and CDR2: SGHNT and YYREEE (reference sequence). CDR3 sequence (DNA): TGTGCCAGCAGCTTGAGAACGGGACCCTTCTACGAGCAGTACTTC. Its protein product is CASSLRTGPFYEQYF. The entire variable domain, with the rest obtained from reference TRBV5-4 and TRBJ2-7, is as follows: ETGVTQSPTHLIKTRGQQVTLRCSSQSGHNTVSWYQQALGQGPQFIFQYYREEENGRGNFPPRFSGLQFPNYSSELNVNALELDDSALYLCASSLRTGPFYEQYFGPGTRLTVT.

This clonotype occurred many times. The chain links TRBV10-3 to TRBJ2-6; 11 nucleotides match TRBD1. This CDR3 has 19 residues. The trim removed 2 bases at V and 0 bases at J, leaving 6 bases unmatched. Per germline, CDR1 ENHRY and CDR2 SYGVKD. CDR3 amino acids: CAISERSGTGGSGANVLTF. CDR3 DNA sequence: TGTGCCATCAGTGAGAGGTCTGGGACAGGGGGCTCTGGGGCCAACGTCCTGACTTTC.

This clonotype was detected only once. This chain connects TRBV7-9 to TRBJ1-4; possibly TRBD1 for D (5 bases). Trimming shortened V by 6 bases and J by 4 bases, and 21 bases separated the two germline ends. The CDR3 loop spans 17 amino acids. Germline-derived CDR1 and CDR2 are SEHNR and FQNEAQ (reference sequence). CDR3 loop: CASSPPWGDGYNEKLFF. The DNA of the CDR3 is TGTGCCAGCAGTCCTCCTTGGGGGGACGGATATAATGAAAAACTGTTTTTT.

This sequence joins TRBV29-1 and TRBJ2-2; TRBD1 aligns across 9 bases. The CDR3 is made up of 15 amino acids. Germline V gene sequence: CDR1 SQVTM, CDR2 ANQGSEA. The V gene end was trimmed by 6 bases and the J gene end by 1 base; junction bases not matched to a gene: 6. The CDR3 loop reads CSVSGTGKNTGELFF. Written as DNA, the CDR3 is TGCAGCGTGAGTGGGACAGGGAAGAACACCGGGGAGCTGTTTTTT.

The rearrangement joins TRBV20-1 to TRBJ1-2; D not certain. From germline, CDR1 is DFQATT and CDR2 SNEGSKA (reference sequence). The CDR3 is 10 residues long. V was cut by 6 bases and J by 8 bases, with 10 bases left in between. CDR3 bases: TGCAGTGCCCTTAGCGGGGGCTACACCTTC. This codes for CSALSGGYTF.

Worth noting for this clonotype: A much larger clone lies one base from this, so it may be a read error. This chain uses TRBV11-2 with TRBJ2-7; 8 bases agree with TRBD1. V shed 5 bases and J 7 bases; nucleotides not matched to a gene: 10. The germline V gene has CDR1 SGHAT and CDR2 FQNNGV. The CDR3 totals 14 residues. The CDR3 nucleotides read TGTGCCAGCAGCCTGCAGACAGGGGTCTGGGAGCAGTACTTC. Encoded protein: CASSLQTGVWEQYF.

Ten or more counts support this clonotype. The V and J genes are TRBV30 and TRBJ2-5; D not certain. The germline gives CDR1 GTSNPN, CDR2 SVGIG (reference sequence). The CDR3 length is 10 residues. CDR3: CALTEETQYF. The CDR3 DNA sequence: TGTGCTTTAACCGAAGAGACCCAGTACTTC.

This clonotype occurred a few times. The CDR3 DNA reads as TGTACTAGCGGGAGTACCTACGAGCAGTACTTC. Protein: CTSGSTYEQYF. The genes are TRBV7-6 and TRBJ2-7; 11 bases line up with TRBD2. In germline, CDR1 is SGHVS, CDR2 FNYEAQ. The CDR3 has 11 residues. Full variable domain (missing parts from reference TRBV7-6 and TRBJ2-7): GAGVSQSPRYKVTKRGQDVALRCDPISGHVSLYWYRQALGQGPEFLTYFNYEAQQDKSGLPNDRFSAERPEGSISTLTIQRTEQRDSAMYRCTSGSTYEQYFGPGTRLTVT.

This clonotype was seen many times. This chain links TRBV2 with TRBJ2-3; D is possibly TRBD2 (5 bases). Trimming cost V 3 bases and J 9 bases, with 16 bases left between them. The CDR3 runs 14 residues. Germline CDR1 and CDR2: SNHLY and FYNNEI. CDR3 residues: CASSEIEGTGTQYF. The CDR3 coding sequence is TGTGCCAGCAGTGAGATAGAGGGTACCGGCACGCAGTATTTT.

V usage is TRBV12-3 or TRBV12-4 and J usage is TRBJ1-5; D remains unclear. The germline V and J ends were trimmed by 2 bases and 0 bases, with 17 bases remaining between them. This CDR3 contains 18 residues. CDR3 bases: TGTGCCAGCAGTTTATACCCTTCACACTATAATAGCAATCAGCCCCAGCATTTT. Translating gives CASSLYPSHYNSNQPQHF.

In its sample, this clonotype was seen a few times. The rearrangement uses TRBV6-2 or TRBV6-3 and TRBJ1-5, with 7 positions matching TRBD1. J was trimmed by 0 bases and V by 6 bases; bases with no gene match: 5. The CDR3 is made up of 15 amino acids. From germline, CDR1 is MNHEY and CDR2 SVGEGT. This CDR3 reads CASRGQLYSNQPQHF. CDR3 coding DNA: TGTGCCAGCAGGGGACAGCTCTATAGCAATCAGCCCCAGCATTTT.

V gene TRBV9 combines with J gene TRBJ1-1, with TRBD1 as a possible D gene (5 bases). Between the trimmed V and J ends, which lost 0 bases and 3 bases, there was a span of 9 bases. The V gene's germline CDR1 is SGDLS and CDR2 YYNGEE. This CDR3 contains 14 residues. The DNA for the CDR3 is TGTGCCAGCAGCGTAGGACAGAGGCACACTGAAGCTTTCTTT. This codes for CASSVGQRHTEAFF.

The chain is built from TRBV6-4 and TRBJ2-7; 11 bases agree with TRBD2. CDR1 MRHNA and CDR2 SNTAGT come from the germline V gene. CDR3 length equals 16 residues. The J segment lost 7 bases and the V segment lost 3 bases, leaving 11 bases of the junction unmatched. The CDR3, as DNA: TGTGCCAGCAGTGAACCGACTAGCGGGATCTCGGGGGAGCAGTACTTC. Its protein is CASSEPTSGISGEQYF.

Ten or more counts support this clonotype. This rearrangement joins TRBV7-3 to TRBJ1-1; 9 positions agree with TRBD1. V trimming: 6 bases; J trimming: 5 bases; junction bases outside the gene matches: 4. CDR3 length equals 13 residues. Per germline, CDR1 SGHTA and CDR2 FQGTGA. This chain's CDR3 is CASRQGAGTEAFF. The CDR3 region has the DNA TGTGCCAGCAGACAGGGGGCTGGTACTGAAGCTTTCTTT.

The chain carries TRBV4-3 and TRBJ1-6; D unclear. The CDR3 runs 13 residues. The germline CDR1 and CDR2 sequences are LGHNA and YSLEER. V lost 0 bases to trimming and J lost 14 bases, with 11 bases between them. This CDR3 is CASSQEVLQSLHF. The DNA of the CDR3 is TGCGCCAGCAGCCAAGAAGTATTACAGTCCCTCCACTTT.

The CDR3 sequence is CSARPGPRLGLSEKLFF. Written as DNA, the CDR3 is TGCAGTGCTAGACCAGGGCCCAGGCTGGGCCTTAGTGAAAAACTGTTTTTT. This chain uses TRBV20-1 with TRBJ1-4; TRBD1 might be the D (5 bases). CDR1 DFQATT and CDR2 SNEGSKA come from the germline V gene (reference sequence). The V gene lost 2 bases and the J gene lost 7 bases, with 23 bases spanning the gap. CDR3 length: 17 residues.

This clonotype was counted many times. The rearrangement links TRBV19 to TRBJ1-5; no reliable D call. Germline CDR1 LNHDA, CDR2 SQIVND (reference sequence). This CDR3 spans 11 amino acids. Trimming cost V 4 bases and J 3 bases, with 1 base left between them. This CDR3 is CASSNNQPQHF. Here the CDR3 DNA reads TGTGCCAGTAGTAACAATCAGCCCCAGCATTTT.

The table lists this clonotype with many counts. The chain is built from TRBV7-2 and TRBJ2-7; 7 bases line up with TRBD2. Germline trimming cut 1 base from V and 4 bases from J; bases unmatched to any gene: 7. This CDR3 contains 15 residues. Germline V gene sequence: CDR1 SGHTA, CDR2 FQGNSA. This chain's CDR3 is CASSLVREGLYEQYF. CDR3 bases: TGTGCCAGCAGCTTAGTGAGGGAGGGCCTTTACGAGCAGTACTTC.

J is TRBJ1-2 and V is TRBV7-9; tentatively, D is TRBD1 (5 bases). Germline V gives CDR1 SEHNR, CDR2 FQNEAQ (reference sequence). Trimming removed 4 bases from V and 4 bases from J, with 19 bases in between. This CDR3 has 16 amino acids. CDR3 sequence: CASSSLAGVRGYGYTF. CDR3 nucleotide sequence: TGTGCCAGCAGCTCCCTAGCGGGAGTAAGGGGCTATGGCTACACCTTC.

This clonotype was recorded at least ten times. V and J are TRBV10-2 and TRBJ1-1; 10 bases are shared with TRBD1. The ends lost 3 bases at V and 6 bases at J; junction bases unmatched: 10. Germline loops: CDR1 WSHSY, CDR2 SAAADI. CDR3 size: 16 residues. CDR3 loop: CASSDRTGGRGAEAFF. In nucleotides, the CDR3 is TGCGCCAGCAGTGACCGGACAGGGGGTAGAGGGGCTGAAGCTTTCTTT.

A word on this clonotype: A much larger clone is a single base away; this may be a read error. This chain connects TRBV12-3 or TRBV12-4 to TRBJ2-7; D unresolved. V was cut by 4 bases and J by 12 bases, with 13 bases left in between. CDR3 length equals 11 residues. This CDR3 reads CASSSRAESYF. The CDR3 DNA reads TGTGCCAGCAGTTCCCGGGCAGAATCGTACTTC.

This clonotype turned up a few times. The V and J genes are TRBV5-1 and TRBJ2-5, with D unresolved. CDR1 and CDR2 from the germline V gene are SGHRS and YFSETQ. CDR3 length: 14 residues. V shed 3 bases and J shed 5 bases, with 14 bases lying between them. The CDR3 loop reads CASSSHRASETQYF. The DNA for the CDR3 is TGCGCCAGCAGCTCACACCGGGCCAGCGAGACCCAGTACTTC.

This clonotype was detected ten times or more. The chain links TRBV15 to TRBJ1-2; 7 bases map to TRBD1. J lost 8 bases, V lost 0 bases, and 9 bases had no gene match. Germline values: CDR1 LNHNV, CDR2 YYDKDF (reference sequence). The CDR3 spans 15 residues. The CDR3 nucleotides are TGTGCCACCAGCAGAGATGCTAGGGGGCCGTCGGGCTACACCTTC. This sequence encodes CATSRDARGPSGYTF. The entire variable domain, with the rest obtained from reference TRBV15 and TRBJ1-2, is as follows: DAMVIQNPRYQVTQFGKPVTLSCSQTLNHNVMYWYQQKSSQAPKLLFHYYDKDFNNEADTPDNFQSRRPNTSFCFLDIRSPGLGDTAMYLCATSRDARGPSGYTFGSGTRLTVV.

This clonotype has at least ten counts. The CDR3 nucleotides are TGTGCCAGCAGCTTAGATGGGGGAGTCACCGGGGAGCTGTTTTTT. This translates into CASSLDGGVTGELFF. The rearrangement links TRBV7-9 to TRBJ2-2; D may correspond to TRBD1 or TRBD2 (5 bases each). This CDR3 spans 15 amino acids. The V gene lost 1 base and the J gene lost 4 bases, with 10 bases spanning the gap. Germline CDR1 and CDR2: SEHNR and FQNEAQ (reference sequence). The complete variable domain, with remaining parts taken from reference TRBV7-9 and TRBJ2-2, reads DTGVSQNPRHKITKRGQNVTFRCDPISEHNRLYWYRQTLGQGPEFLTYFQNEAQLEKSRLLSDRFSAERPKGSFSTLEIQRTEQGDSAMYLCASSLDGGVTGELFFGEGSRLTVL.

This clonotype has ten or more counts. The chain employs TRBV6-5 and TRBJ2-5; a weak D match, TRBD2 (5 bases). Trimming removed 2 bases from V and 4 bases from J, with 17 bases in between. The V gene's germline CDR1 is MNHEY and CDR2 SVGAGI. This CDR3 spans 16 amino acids. The CDR3 DNA is TGTGCCAGCAGTTACATGTTAGCGAATGGTTTAGAGACCCAGTACTTC. As protein: CASSYMLANGLETQYF.

V is TRBV6-5 and J is TRBJ1-5; the D is unclear. CDR3 size: 15 residues. CDR1 is MNHEY, CDR2 SVGAGI, per germline. The V and J ends lost 0 bases and 9 bases respectively, with 15 bases between them. CDR3 loop: CASSYSSARPPPQHF. CDR3 nucleotides: TGTGCCAGCAGTTACTCTTCAGCCAGGCCCCCGCCCCAGCATTTT.

This clonotype was counted ten times or more. V is TRBV3-1 and J is TRBJ2-7, with D tentatively TRBD1 (5 bases). The CDR3 is made up of 13 amino acids. CDR1 is LGHDT and CDR2 is YNNKEL in the germline V gene (reference sequence). Trimming cost V 1 base and J 4 bases, with 8 bases left between them. The CDR3 coding sequence is TGTGCCAGCAGCCAAGGGACACCTTACGAGCAGTACTTC. Protein sequence: CASSQGTPYEQYF.